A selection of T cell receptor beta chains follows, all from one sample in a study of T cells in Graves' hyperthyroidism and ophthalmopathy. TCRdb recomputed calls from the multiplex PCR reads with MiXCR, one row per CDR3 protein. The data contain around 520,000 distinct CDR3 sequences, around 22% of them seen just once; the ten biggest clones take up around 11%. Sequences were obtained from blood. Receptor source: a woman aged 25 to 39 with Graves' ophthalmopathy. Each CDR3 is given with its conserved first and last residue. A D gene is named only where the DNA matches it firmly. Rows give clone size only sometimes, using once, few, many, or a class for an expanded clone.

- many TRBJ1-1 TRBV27 TGTGCCAGCAGTTTATCGAAGTACTCGACTGAAGCTTTCTTT CASSLSKYSTEAFF
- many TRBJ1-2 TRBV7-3 TGTGCCAGCAGCTTGAACCCCGGGCCTCCAAGCGATGGCTACACCTTC CASSLNPGPPSDGYTF
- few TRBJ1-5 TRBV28 TGTGCCAGCAGTTGGGGGACGGTCCAGCCCCAGCATTTT CASSWGTVQPQHF
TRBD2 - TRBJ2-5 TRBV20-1 TGCAGTGCTAGAGTCACTAGCGGGAGGGCCCTACAAGAGACCCAGTACTTC CSARVTSGRALQETQYF
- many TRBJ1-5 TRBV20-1 TGCAGTGTCGGGGGAAATCAGCCCCAGCATTTT CSVGGNQPQHF
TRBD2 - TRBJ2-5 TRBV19 TGTGCCAGTAGCCGGGGGGGCGAGGAGAGTGAGACCCAGTACTTC CASSRGGEESETQYF
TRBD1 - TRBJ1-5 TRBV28 TGTGCCAGCAGGTCCTCCGGGACAGGGGACCAGCCCCAGCATTTT CASRSSGTGDQPQHF
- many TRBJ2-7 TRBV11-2 TGTGCCAGCAGCTTAGTTCAGGGGGGTTACGAGCAGTACTTC CASSLVQGGYEQYF
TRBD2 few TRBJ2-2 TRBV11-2 TGTGCCAGCAGCTTTGAGTTTGGAGGACTAGCGAGGGCCGGGGAGCTGTTTTTT CASSFEFGGLARAGELFF
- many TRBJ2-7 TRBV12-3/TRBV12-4 TGTGCCAGCAGTTACGGGGCCATCTACGAGCAGTACTTC CASSYGAIYEQYF
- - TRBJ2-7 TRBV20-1 TGCAGTGCTAGGGGGTCGAGATACGAGCAGTACTTC CSARGSRYEQYF
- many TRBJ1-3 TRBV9 TGTGCCAGCAGCGCCTACGGGACCGTCAGCTCTGGAAACACCATATATTTT CASSAYGTVSSGNTIYF
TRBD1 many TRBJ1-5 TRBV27 TGTGCCAGCAGTAGGGGGACAGGGTCCCTAAATCAGCCCCAGCATTTT CASSRGTGSLNQPQHF
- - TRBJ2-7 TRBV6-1 TGTGCCAGCAGCGATACAGGGTACGACGAGCAGTACTTC CASSDTGYDEQYF
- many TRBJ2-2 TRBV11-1 TGTGCCAGCCAAGACGGGGGTAATGACAACACCGGGGAGCTGTTTTTT CASQDGGNDNTGELFF
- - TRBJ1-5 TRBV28 TGTGCCAGCACGGGAGGTGGGCATCAGCCCCAGCATTTT CASTGGGHQPQHF
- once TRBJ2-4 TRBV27 TGTGCCAGCAGTTTGGGGGCGACAGCCAAAAACATTCAGTACTTC CASSLGATAKNIQYF
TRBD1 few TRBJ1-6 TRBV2 TGTGCCAGCTTACAGGGGTTAAGGAGCTCCTATAATTCACCCCTCCACTTT CASLQGLRSSYNSPLHF
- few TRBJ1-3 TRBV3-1 TGTGCCAGCAGCCAAGAGGTATGGCGCTCTGGAAACACCATATATTTT CASSQEVWRSGNTIYF
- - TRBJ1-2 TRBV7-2 TGTGCCAGCAGCCTGGGGGATTCTTTCGGAGGCTACACCTTC CASSLGDSFGGYTF
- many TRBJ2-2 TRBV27 TGTGCCAGCAGATCCCTGGCCAACACCGGGGAGCTGTTTTTT CASRSLANTGELFF
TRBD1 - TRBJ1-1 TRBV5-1 TGCGCCAGCAGCCCCCGACAGGGATCGGAAGCTTTCTTT CASSPRQGSEAFF
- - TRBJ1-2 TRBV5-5 TGTGCCAGCAGCTTGGACCTACAACGTGGCTACACCTTC CASSLDLQRGYTF
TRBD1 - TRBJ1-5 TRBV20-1 TGCAGTGCTGGGACAGGGGGCGTCAATCAGCCCCAGCATTTT CSAGTGGVNQPQHF
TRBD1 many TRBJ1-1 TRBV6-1 TGTGCCAGCAGTGGAAAACAGGGGGACACTGAAGCTTTCTTT CASSGKQGDTEAFF
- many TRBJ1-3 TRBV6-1 TGTGCCAGCAGCGTATCAGCCAACTCTGGAAACACCATATATTTT CASSVSANSGNTIYF
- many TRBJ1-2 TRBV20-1 TGCAGTGCTAGATGGAGGTCGAATGGGGGCTACACCTTC CSARWRSNGGYTF
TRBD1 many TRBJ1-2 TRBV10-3 TGTGCCATCACAATGGACAGGGCATATGGCTACACCTTC CAITMDRAYGYTF
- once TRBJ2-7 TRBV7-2 TGTGCCAGCAGCGTACAGGGTGGACCCTACGAGCAGTACTTC CASSVQGGPYEQYF
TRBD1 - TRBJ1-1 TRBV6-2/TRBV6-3 TGTGCCAGCACCTCACCCGGGACAGCAAGTGAAGCTTTCTTT CASTSPGTASEAFF
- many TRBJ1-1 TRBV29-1 TGCAGCGTTGACGCAGGGCACACTGAAGCTTTCTTT CSVDAGHTEAFF
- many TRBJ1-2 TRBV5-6 TGTGCCAGCAGCTTGGAAGGGAGCTTTCATGGCTACACCTTC CASSLEGSFHGYTF
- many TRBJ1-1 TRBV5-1 TGCGCCAGCAGCTTGGCGTGGAACACTGAAGCTTTCTTT CASSLAWNTEAFF
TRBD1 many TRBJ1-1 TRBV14 TGTGCCAGCAGTCGACAGGGGGTCACTGAAGCTTTCTTT CASSRQGVTEAFF
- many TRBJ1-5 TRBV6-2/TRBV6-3 TGTGCCAGCAGTTATGGTCGGTTCAGCAATCAGCCCCAGCATTTT CASSYGRFSNQPQHF
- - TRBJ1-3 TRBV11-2 TGTGCCAGCAGCTTCCAGTACTCTGGAAACACCATATATTTT CASSFQYSGNTIYF
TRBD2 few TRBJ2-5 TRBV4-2 TGTGCCAGCAGCCAAAATACAGGCGGGAGGGAACAAGAGACCCAGTACTTC CASSQNTGGREQETQYF
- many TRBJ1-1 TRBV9 TGTGCCAGCAGCGTAGGCCCGAACACTGAAGCTTTCTTT CASSVGPNTEAFF
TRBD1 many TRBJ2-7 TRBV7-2 TGTGCCAGCACCGAAATCACAGGGGGCGGCGAGCAGTACTTC CASTEITGGGEQYF
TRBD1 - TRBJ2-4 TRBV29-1 TGCAGCGTTGTCGGGACAGTCAAAAACATTAAGTACTTC CSVVGTVKNIKYF
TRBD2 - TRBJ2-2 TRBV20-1 TGCAGTGCCGAGACCGGGGGGCTAGCGGGTAACACCGGGGAGCTGTTTTTT CSAETGGLAGNTGELFF
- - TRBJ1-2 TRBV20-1 TGCAGCGCTGGGGACACCTACTATGGCTACACCTTC CSAGDTYYGYTF
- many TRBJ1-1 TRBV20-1 TGCAGTGCTAGGGTGTGGGCGGGGGGCACTGAAGCTTTCTTT CSARVWAGGTEAFF
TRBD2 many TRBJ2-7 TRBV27 TGTGCCAGCAGTTTAGGCGGGAGGGTCGCCTACGAGCAGTACTTC CASSLGGRVAYEQYF
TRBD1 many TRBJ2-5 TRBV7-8 TGTGCCAGCAACCTTGACAGGGTCGAGACCCAGTACTTC CASNLDRVETQYF
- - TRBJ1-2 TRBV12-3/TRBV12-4 TGTGCCAGCAGTTTGCCGGCCTCCGGCCACTATGGCTACACCTTC CASSLPASGHYGYTF